The subject of this entry is one TCR beta chain. There are 15 residues in the CDR3. Germline CDR1 reads SGHDN; CDR2 reads FVKESK. Trimming cost V 0 bases and J 3 bases, with 10 bases left between them. This specimen belongs to a study of resident and recirculating memory T cells in vitiligo. Looking at the study overall: The samples were homogenized without cell sorting before genomic DNA extraction.

Stable patients also lacked confetti depigmentation, a sign of active vitiligo. Only in-frame clones appear in the TCRdb table, and some are missing; sequencing was by immunoSEQ multiplex PCR. The sample contains 70,000 to 75,000 clones, roughly 90% of which appear only once. The receptor was isolated from a male donor with vitiligo. Source material: blood. V usage is TRBV14 and J usage is TRBJ2-3; D might be TRBD2 (6 bases). CDR3 nucleotide sequence: TGTGCCAGCAGCCAAGAACGAGGAGGGACAGATACGCAGTATTTT. The encoded protein is CASSQERGGTDTQYF. The variable domain in full, completed from reference TRBV14 and TRBJ2-3, reads EAGVTQFPSHSVIEKGQTVTLRCDPISGHDNLYWYRRVMGKEIKFLLHFVKESKQDESGMPNNRFLAERTGGTYSTLKVQPAELEDSGVYFCASSQERGGTDTQYFGPGTRLTVL.